This T cell receptor (beta chain) was observed in a study of T cell responses to AZD1222 COVID-19 vaccine. The study's findings and limits: Among spike-specific TCRs, nearly half reportedly target unmutated variant regions.

Germline CDR1 is WSHSY and CDR2 is SAAADI. CDR3 length: 13 residues. V was shortened by 7 bases and J by 4 bases, with 14 bases between the two germline ends. Turning to this clone: The target antigen is unknown.

Data came from immunoSEQ multiplex PCR; TCRdb stores just in-frame clones and leaves some out. The sample contains approximately 150,000 clones, about 82% of which appear only once. This TCR was recovered from an adult who received the AZD1222 COVID-19 vaccine. This material consisted of peripheral blood, taken 28 days after the second AZD1222 dose. The chain employs TRBV10-2 and TRBJ2-7; D might be TRBD1 (6 bases). The CDR3 loop is CASTEQGFYEQYF. The CDR3 DNA is TGCGCCAGCACCGAACAGGGTTTTTACGAGCAGTACTTC.